This TCR beta chain is from a study of shared clonotypes between healthy human individuals. The germline V and J ends were trimmed by 2 bases and 1 base, with 10 bases remaining between them. This CDR3 is built from 15 residues. Germline-derived CDR1 and CDR2 are SGHRS and YFSETQ. The sample holds many counts of this clone. The data were produced by immunoSEQ multiplex PCR, yet TCRdb's version contains in-frame clones alone and is incomplete. The sample carries 900,000 to 1,200,000 clones, 70% to 80% recorded once. This chain connects TRBV5-1 to TRBJ1-3, with no clear D. Sequencing was done on a sample of memory CD4+ T cells from PBMCs. Indicated subset: CD45RA-negative fraction. This receptor was identified in a man between 18 and 29 years old in good health. Some clones in this sample may be carry-over from other donors' samples. CDR3 amino acids: CASSFGSRSGNTIYF. CDR3 nucleotides: TGCGCCAGCAGCTTCGGCAGTCGATCTGGAAACACCATATATTTT.